This T cell receptor (beta chain) was captured by sequencing in a study of T cell changes during pregnancy in multiple sclerosis. Sequenced by immunoSEQ multiplex PCR; TCRdb stores in-frame clones only, minus some. The table shows approximately 92,000 clones, with 85% to 95% occurring only once. This specimen consisted of peripheral blood, obtained in the first trimester of pregnancy. The clonotype was recovered from a female donor with multiple sclerosis, enrolled in a pregnancy study.

The CDR3 DNA reads TGTGCCAGCAGCTTAGTGGCAGGGATTGAGTACGAGCAGTACTTC. Its protein is CASSLVAGIEYEQYF. J is TRBJ2-7 and V is TRBV7-9; D perhaps matches TRBD1 (5 bases). This CDR3 region has 15 residues. The germline CDR1 and CDR2 sequences are SEHNR and FQNEAQ (reference sequence). V shed 1 base and J shed 4 bases, with 14 bases lying between them.